The sequence of this T cell receptor (beta chain) was determined in a study of blood T cell repertoires in COVID-19. Study-wide background: The United States, Italy and Spain provided the acute and convalescent COVID-19 samples. Nucleic acid was either cDNA or gDNA, and it came from T cells, B-cell-depleted T cells, or PBMCs.

Source study methods: Scientists estimated how many nucleated cells there were by amplifying reference gene primers. Libraries were prepared by immunoSEQ multiplex PCR; TCRdb keeps only in-frame clonotypes and omits some of them. V and J calls and clone size are given by that table; D and trimming were obtained from the DNA. The sample carries about 480,000 clones, about 89% recorded once. This CDR3 is 13 amino acids long. The ends were cut back, 1 base at V and 1 base at J, with 4 bases in the middle. Germline CDR1 and CDR2: LGHNT and FRNRAP. The receptor was derived from a woman under 40 with acute or convalescent COVID-19. The rearrangement uses TRBV12-5 and TRBJ2-5; D is undetermined. The sequenced sample consisted of peripheral blood. The CDR3: CASGLAGQETQYF. CDR3 in DNA: TGTGCTAGTGGTTTGGCAGGCCAAGAGACCCAGTACTTC.